Shown below are 13 T cell receptor beta chains from a single sample sequenced in a study of beta chain features in type 1 diabetes. Study-level points and caveats: Patients with Type 1 diabetes showed moderately but significantly shorter TCRB CDR3s in all four CD4+ subsets.

Since all of the isolated RNA was reverse transcribed, expressed TCRB transcripts were what got sequenced. Method: immunoSEQ multiplex PCR; TCRdb's copy keeps in-frame clones and lacks some. The data contain hundreds of thousands of clones, over 12% of them seen just once; the ten biggest clones take up 0.035% to 0.045%. No antigen has been assigned to these receptors. Sequencing was done on a sample of naive CD4+ T cells from blood. The receptors were gathered from a man aged 18 to 29 with type 1 diabetes.

The sample holds a few counts of this clone. The chain employs TRBV14 and TRBJ1-2; unclear D gene. CDR1 and CDR2 (germline): SGHDN, FVKESK. Trimming pared 0 bases from V and 0 bases from J, leaving 8 bases between. The CDR3 is made up of 15 amino acids. The CDR3 coding sequence is TGTGCCAGCAGCCAAGATTTGGTGTCTAACTATGGCTACACCTTC. The encoded protein is CASSQDLVSNYGYTF.

The V gene is TRBV30, the J gene TRBJ1-2; the D gene is possibly TRBD1 (5 bases). The CDR3 extends over 17 amino acids. CDR1 is GTSNPN and CDR2 is SVGIG in the germline V gene (reference sequence). Trimming removed 2 bases from V and 4 bases from J, with 23 bases in between. CDR3 sequence: CAWSPTGGRSWGYGYTF. DNA of the CDR3: TGTGCCTGGAGTCCTACGGGGGGGAGGTCCTGGGGCTATGGCTACACCTTC.

A few counts support this clone. J is TRBJ2-1 and V is TRBV19, with 10 bases identical to TRBD2. Germline assignment: CDR1 LNHDA and CDR2 SQIVND (reference sequence). The ends lost 7 bases at V and 8 bases at J; junction bases unmatched: 11. The CDR3 sequence is 15 residues long. CDR3 sequence reads: CASNSPAGGRDEQFF. Written as DNA, the CDR3 is TGTGCCAGTAACTCGCCAGCGGGGGGGCGGGATGAGCAGTTCTTC. The variable domain in full, with the rest retrieved from reference TRBV19 and TRBJ2-1, is DGGITQSPKYLFRKEGQNVTLSCEQNLNHDAMYWYRQDPGQGLRLIYYSQIVNDFQKGDIAEGYSVSREKKESFPLTVTSAQKNPTAFYLCASNSPAGGRDEQFFGPGTRLTVL.

This chain links TRBV19 with TRBJ2-5; TRBD1 matches 7 bases. CDR1 LNHDA and CDR2 SQIVND come from the germline V gene (reference sequence). The CDR3 totals 15 residues. The V segment lost 6 bases and the J segment 2 bases; nucleotides outside the gene matches: 9. CDR3 residues: CASSQGTVVQETQYF. The CDR3 coding sequence is TGTGCCAGTAGCCAAGGGACAGTGGTACAAGAGACCCAGTACTTC.

V gene TRBV11-1 combines with J gene TRBJ2-4; D uncertain. Germline-derived CDR1 and CDR2 are SGHAT and FQDESV (reference sequence). The CDR3 spans 14 residues. V lost 5 bases and J 0 bases, leaving 8 bases between the germline ends. The CDR3 loop is CASSPAIAKNIQYF. The CDR3 nucleotides are TGTGCCAGCAGCCCCGCAATAGCCAAAAACATTCAGTACTTC.

The genes are TRBV11-3 and TRBJ2-3; 8 nucleotides align to TRBD2. CDR3 length equals 15 residues. Germline CDR1 SGHNT, CDR2 YENEEA. The V and J ends lost 5 bases and 0 bases, in that order; junction bases with no gene match: 4. The CDR3 DNA reads as TGTGCCAGCAGCCTTAGCGGGATCAGCACAGATACGCAGTATTTT. Translated: CASSLSGISTDTQYF.

The chain carries TRBV30 and TRBJ1-4, with D uncertain. CDR3 size: 13 residues. Germline CDR1 and CDR2: GTSNPN and SVGIG (reference sequence). Deletions cut 0 bases from V and 6 bases from J, with 8 bases between. The CDR3 reads CAWSVAYYEKLFF. For the CDR3, the DNA is TGTGCCTGGAGTGTGGCTTATTATGAAAAACTGTTTTTT.

The chain uses TRBV7-9 and TRBJ2-1, with D maybe TRBD2 (5 bases). The CDR3 length is 15 residues. Germline lookup yields CDR1 SEHNR and CDR2 FQNEAQ (reference sequence). V gave up 2 bases and J gave up 7 bases, with 15 bases separating them. DNA of the CDR3: TGTGCCAGCAGCTTACGCGAGACGGGAAAGAATGAGCAGTTCTTC. Encoded protein: CASSLRETGKNEQFF. The full variable domain, completed using reference TRBV7-9 and TRBJ2-1, is DTGVSQNPRHKITKRGQNVTFRCDPISEHNRLYWYRQTLGQGPEFLTYFQNEAQLEKSRLLSDRFSAERPKGSFSTLEIQRTEQGDSAMYLCASSLRETGKNEQFFGPGTRLTVL.

The chain links TRBV5-1 to TRBJ2-2; 10 nucleotides match TRBD2. J gave up 7 bases and V 3 bases, and 15 bases lay outside the gene matches. This CDR3 comprises 18 residues. Germline V gene sequence: CDR1 SGHRS, CDR2 YFSETQ. Written as DNA, the CDR3 is TGCGCCAGCAGCTCCGCTAGCGGGAGAGCTCAATTTGGCGGGGAGCTGTTTTTT. Translated, it gives CASSSASGRAQFGGELFF.

V and J are TRBV9 and TRBJ2-7; TRBD2 agrees at 8 bases. This CDR3 contains 15 residues. V dropped 0 bases and J dropped 3; count of bases not matched to a gene: 5. Germline V CDR1 and CDR2: SGDLS, YYNGEE. CDR3 nucleotides: TGTGCCAGCAGCGTAGAGCCGGGAGGGGGCTACGAGCAGTACTTC. Its translation is CASSVEPGGGYEQYF.

The chain is built from TRBV7-2 and TRBJ2-7; D unresolved. Trimming stripped 5 bases from V and 5 bases from J, with 7 bases between. In germline, CDR1 is SGHTA, CDR2 FQGNSA. The CDR3 contains 11 residues. In DNA, the CDR3 is TGTGCCAGCAGCGCAGCCCACGAGCAGTACTTC. Translated, it gives CASSAAHEQYF.

The chain is built from TRBV5-6 and TRBJ1-1; D not certain. The ends were cut back, 2 bases at V and 8 bases at J, with 13 bases in the middle. The CDR3 totals 13 residues. CDR1 is SGHDT and CDR2 is YYEEEE in the germline V gene. This chain's CDR3 is CASSFSRGPEAFF. The CDR3 DNA reads TGTGCCAGCAGCTTTAGTCGGGGTCCCGAAGCTTTCTTT.

This clone was observed a handful of times. The chain is built from TRBV9 and TRBJ2-7; TRBD2 aligns across 13 bases. The CDR3 covers 18 residues. The V segment lost 0 bases and the J segment 5 bases; nucleotides outside the gene matches: 11. Germline CDR1 and CDR2: SGDLS and YYNGEE. Here the CDR3 reads CASSVATGLAGPEHEQYF. CDR3 sequence (DNA): TGTGCCAGCAGCGTAGCGACGGGACTAGCGGGACCCGAGCACGAGCAGTACTTC.